The present entry profiles one T cell receptor beta chain with its context. Its antigen is not known. All of the donors resided in Nashville, Tennessee, and each was a Caucasian adult. The data belong to a study of shared clonotypes between healthy human individuals. General study findings and limits: Approximately 5% of naive CD4 clonotypes were shared across several donors. Generation probability values for non-shared clonotypes were lower than those for clonotypes shared by all four donors.

CDR3 length: 14 amino acids. In germline, CDR1 is SGHTA, CDR2 FQGNSA. Trimming cost V 7 bases and J 4 bases, with 14 bases left between them. Here immunoSEQ multiplex PCR was the method, and the copy in TCRdb shows in-frame clones only, minus some. The top ten clones hold roughly 0.13% of a sample with some 2,400,000 clones, around 95% of them seen once. This sequence originates from a man aged 18 to 35 in good health. The chain employs TRBV7-2 and TRBJ2-1; a weak D match, TRBD2 (7 bases). The material sequenced was naive CD4+ T cells sorted from blood. Subset noted: CD45RA+ positively selected. The CDR3 nucleotides are TGTGCCAGCACCCGAGCGGGGACATACAATGAGCAGTTCTTC. Its protein product is CASTRAGTYNEQFF. Variable domain in full (rest from reference TRBV7-2 and TRBJ2-1): GAGVSQSPSNKVTEKGKDVELRCDPISGHTALYWYRQSLGQGLEFLIYFQGNSAPDKSGLPSDRFSAERTGGSVSTLTIQRTQQEDSAVYLCASTRAGTYNEQFFGPGTRLTVL.